This TCR beta chain was retrieved from a study of shared clonotypes between healthy human individuals. Several immunoSEQ plates held equal portions of the genomic DNA taken from each subset. Measured with immunoSEQ multiplex PCR; TCRdb has only the in-frame clones, and not every one. This sample has roughly 500,000 clones, with 60% to 85% found just once. Free of recent acute infections or vaccinations, the donors were healthy HIV-negative adults. The donors were all Caucasian adults (living in Nashville, Tennessee). Without sorting, samples used about 90 million PBMCs for genomic DNA. With 4 bases removed from V and 6 bases from J, the gap between germline ends came to 9 bases. Germline loops: CDR1 LNHDA, CDR2 SQIVND (reference sequence). This CDR3 is 12 amino acids long.

The origin of this receptor is a woman aged 40-49 years in good health. Some clones in this sample may be carry-over from other donors' samples. The sequencing sample was made of PBMCs. J is TRBJ1-2 and V is TRBV19; D gene uncertain. The chain's CDR3 is CASSRAEDGYTF. Here the CDR3 DNA reads TGTGCCAGTAGTAGGGCGGAAGATGGCTACACCTTC.